This entry features one T cell receptor (beta chain) sequence. Its specific antigen is unknown. One base away there is no much larger clone; base qualities are not given. Each collaborating institution followed its own protocols to collect whole blood in K2EDTA tubes. For TCRbeta analysis, collaborators shipped samples in one of three forms: frozen whole blood, isolated PBMCs, or DNA extracted from either of those sample types. The data stem from a study of blood T cell repertoires in COVID-19 (dated by TCRdb to 2020 to 2022). For the wider study: The collaborator samples originated in the United States, Italy and Spain and spanned the acute and convalescent phases of COVID-19. Where available, HLA class I and class II types were obtained from metadata supplied by the sample provider rather than from assay-based typing. The material from the prospective study consisted of cDNA or gDNA derived from T cells, B-cell-depleted T cells, or PBMCs. The repertoires were made available in a free public database intended to serve as a resource for research on the immune response to SARS-CoV-2. A de-identified subject ID, COVID-19 status, age in years and sex were almost always included in the sample metadata. The dataset comprised deeply sampled blood TCRbeta repertoires from subjects exposed to, actively infected with, or recovered from COVID-19. The samples were drawn from the first 160 participants of the ongoing ImmuneRACE study and from some 1,300 subjects provided by 6 global collaborators.

V is trimmed back by 4 bases and J by 4 bases, and the junction contains 7 bases that no gene match accounts for. The CDR3, cysteine through phenylalanine, is 17 amino acids long. Just CDR3 DNA is preserved here, 51 bases in frame from base 1. CDR1 and CDR2 are read off the germline V gene as SGHVS and FQNEAQ. Results and caveats for the whole study, not just this receptor: Clinical and demographic metadata were provided uncurated, with the amount varying by source and participant.

TCRbeta CDR3 regions were amplified from genomic DNA using the immunoSEQ Assay, a bias-controlled multiplex PCR. The published analysis was carried out like this. Nucleated cell counts per sample were estimated from amplification of reference gene primers within the assay. To quantify the absolute abundance of each unique TCRbeta CDR3 rearrangement, sequence reads were collapsed and filtered. For each sample, productive Simpson clonality was calculated by taking the square root of Simpson's diversity index across productive rearrangements. The source is immuneACCESS, and TCRdb retained only in-frame sequences with V and J called. Part of the clones is not carried over; for the studies checked, unresolved V genes explain less than half of this, and the remainder is unexplained. V and J calls and clone size are as listed in that table; D and trimming were resolved from the DNA. This sample lists over 200,000 clones; 75% to 90% were detected once. Jointly, the top ten make up roughly 5% of the sample.

The source material was peripheral blood. This receptor chain uses TRBV7-8 and TRBJ2-2, with 12 junctional bases fitting TRBD2. This receptor was obtained from a human donor in a cohort sampled during active COVID-19. The DNA sequence reads TGTGCCAGCAGCTCTCGACTAGCGGGAGCGGTCACCGGGGAGCTGTTTTTT. It translates to CASSSRLAGAVTGELFF.